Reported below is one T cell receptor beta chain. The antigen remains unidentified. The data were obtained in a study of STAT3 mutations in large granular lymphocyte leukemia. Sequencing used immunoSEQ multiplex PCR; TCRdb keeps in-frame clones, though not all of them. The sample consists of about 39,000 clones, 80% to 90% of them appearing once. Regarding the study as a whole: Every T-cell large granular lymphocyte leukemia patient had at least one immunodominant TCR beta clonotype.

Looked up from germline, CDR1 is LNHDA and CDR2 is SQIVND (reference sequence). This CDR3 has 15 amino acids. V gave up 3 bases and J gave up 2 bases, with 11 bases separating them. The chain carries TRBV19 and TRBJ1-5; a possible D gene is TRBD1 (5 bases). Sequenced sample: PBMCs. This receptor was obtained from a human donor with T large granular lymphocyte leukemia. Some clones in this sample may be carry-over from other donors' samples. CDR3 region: CASSIGTAGNQPQHF. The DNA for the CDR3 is TGTGCCAGTAGTATTGGGACCGCAGGCAATCAGCCCCAGCATTTT.